The 12 T cell receptor beta chains listed next were all sequenced from one sample in a study of T cell responses to AZD1222 COVID-19 vaccine. Repertoires were generated with immunoSEQ multiplex PCR, while TCRdb's copy carries only in-frame clones and drops some. The data contain around 83,000 clones, around nine tenths of them singletons. This material consisted of peripheral blood, taken on day 0 of AZD1222 vaccination. These receptors were taken from an adult in good health.

The genes are TRBV5-5 and TRBJ2-2, with 9 positions matching TRBD1. Trimming took 4 bases from V and 5 from J; bases not matched to a gene: 9. This CDR3 region has 16 residues. Germline CDR1 is SGHKS and CDR2 is YYEKEE (reference sequence). The DNA for the CDR3 is TGTGCCAGCAGCGTAACAACAGGGGGCGGGACCGGGGAGCTGTTTTTT. This translates into CASSVTTGGGTGELFF.

This sequence joins TRBV6-4 and TRBJ1-1, with TRBD1 matching 9 bases. Per germline, CDR1 MRHNA and CDR2 SNTAGT. V shed 4 bases and J 0 bases; nucleotides not matched to a gene: 3. The CDR3 runs to 15 residues. The CDR3 sequence: CASSVTGGLNTEAFF. For the CDR3, the DNA is TGTGCCAGCAGTGTTACAGGGGGCTTGAACACTGAAGCTTTCTTT.

The chain is built from TRBV18 and TRBJ2-2, with 7 nucleotides matching TRBD1. The CDR3 contains 15 residues. Germline assignment: CDR1 KGHSH and CDR2 LQKENI. J lost 3 bases, V lost 5 bases, and 6 bases had no gene match. The CDR3: CASSEQGKDTGELFF. The CDR3 bases are TGTGCCAGCTCAGAACAGGGGAAAGACACCGGGGAGCTGTTTTTT.

This chain links TRBV5-4 with TRBJ2-5; D ambiguous. This CDR3 has 13 amino acids. V lost 3 bases and J 5 bases, leaving 11 bases between the germline ends. From germline, CDR1 is SGHNT and CDR2 YYREEE (reference sequence). The CDR3 is CASSSSNDETQYF. The DNA for the CDR3 is TGTGCCAGCAGCTCATCGAATGACGAGACCCAGTACTTC.

This clone was seen just once. This sequence joins TRBV27 and TRBJ2-5, with 7 positions matching TRBD1. The germline V gene has CDR1 MNHEY and CDR2 SMNVEV (reference sequence). The CDR3 has 16 residues. J gave up 5 bases and V 6 bases, and 15 bases lay outside the gene matches. In nucleotides, the CDR3 is TGTGCCAGCAGCCTCCGACAGGGAGAAGGTGTGGAGACCCAGTACTTC. Translation gives CASSLRQGEGVETQYF.

CDR3 sequence (DNA): TGTGCCAGCAGTTTAGGGGGGGTCAATGGTGAAAAACTGTTTTTT. Amino acid sequence: CASSLGGVNGEKLFF. The chain employs TRBV28 and TRBJ1-4; tentative D call: TRBD1 (5 bases). The V and J ends lost 2 bases and 7 bases respectively, with 14 bases between them. CDR1 MDHEN and CDR2 SYDVKM come from the germline V gene. CDR3 length equals 15 residues.

The chain has TRBV18 and TRBJ2-1; D possibly corresponds to TRBD1 (6 bases). The germline V gene has CDR1 KGHSH and CDR2 LQKENI. V lost 5 bases to trimming and J lost 2 bases, with 13 bases between them. The CDR3 contains 15 residues. The DNA for the CDR3 is TGTGCCAGCTCATTTCCGCAGGGGACCTACAATGAGCAGTTCTTC. Amino acids: CASSFPQGTYNEQFF.

The chain combines TRBV4-3 with TRBJ1-5, with a weak D call TRBD1 (6 bases). The CDR3 has 15 residues. Trimming stripped 0 bases from V and 4 bases from J, with 10 bases between. In germline, CDR1 is LGHNA, CDR2 YSLEER. CDR3 loop: CASSQERTDNQPQHF. The CDR3, as DNA: TGCGCCAGCAGCCAAGAAAGGACAGATAATCAGCCCCAGCATTTT.

The chain uses TRBV11-1 and TRBJ2-2; D gene ambiguous. Trimming cost V 1 base and J 1 base, with 7 bases left between them. Germline V gene sequence: CDR1 SGHAT, CDR2 FQDESV (reference sequence). CDR3 length: 15 residues. The CDR3 loop is CASSLEQMNTGELFF. CDR3 in DNA: TGTGCCAGCAGCTTAGAACAGATGAACACCGGGGAGCTGTTTTTT.

V usage is TRBV14 and J usage is TRBJ2-7, with 7 nucleotides matching TRBD1. With 4 bases clipped from V and 2 bases from J, the junction kept 2 bases outside the gene matches. The CDR3 length is 13 residues. Germline CDR1 SGHDN, CDR2 FVKESK. This CDR3 reads CASSPGQPYEQYF. CDR3 in DNA: TGTGCCAGCAGCCCGGGACAGCCCTACGAGCAGTACTTC.

The rearrangement uses TRBV3-1 (or the pseudogene TRBV3-2) and TRBJ1-4; D is undetermined. CDR3 size: 14 residues. Germline loops: CDR1 LGHDT, CDR2 YNNKEL (reference sequence). Trimming pared 6 bases from V and 4 bases from J, leaving 12 bases between. CDR3 coding DNA: TGTGCCAGCAGTCTCCGGTGGGGTAATGAAAAACTGTTTTTT. This codes for CASSLRWGNEKLFF.

The chain has TRBV3-1 (or the pseudogene TRBV3-2) and TRBJ1-5; possibly TRBD1 for D (5 bases). CDR1 LGHDT and CDR2 YNNKEL come from the germline V gene (reference sequence). Trimming left V 0 bases short and J 5 bases short, with 17 bases between. This CDR3 spans 17 amino acids. CDR3 sequence reads: CASSQEERGAKYQPQHF. In nucleotides, the CDR3 is TGTGCCAGCAGCCAAGAAGAACGGGGCGCTAAGTATCAGCCCCAGCATTTT.